A selection of T cell receptor beta chains follows, all from one sample in a study of T-cell memory formation after mild COVID-19. Each CDR3 protein is one row after TCRdb ran MiXCR on the 5' RACE reads. The sample records about 240,000 distinct CDR3 sequences, roughly 9.4% being singletons. Sequenced: PBMCs or a T cell subset sorted from them (not recorded which). These receptors all come from a young man who had mild COVID-19 (a few samples of this study predate the infection). Cell type and time point are not known. CDR3s include the opening cysteine and the closing phenylalanine or tryptophan. Fields, in order: J gene, V gene, clone size, D gene, CDR3 DNA, CDR3 protein. A D gene is named only where the DNA matches it firmly. A row's size may be missing; if present it is once, few, many or a size class.

>TRBJ2-1|TRBV3-1|many|TRBD2
TGTGCCAGCAGCCACGCGGGGGGCTTAAATGAGCAGTTCTTC
CASSHAGGLNEQFF
>TRBJ1-6|TRBV5-6|.|.
TGTGCCAGCAGCTTGGCGGTGCTGGGCAATTCACCCCTCCACTTT
CASSLAVLGNSPLHF
>TRBJ1-4|TRBV6-5|.|.
TGTGCCAGCAGAGGTACAGGGACTGGGAAGGAAAAACTGTTTTTT
CASRGTGTGKEKLFF
>TRBJ2-7|TRBV6-6|once|TRBD2
TGTGCCAGCAGTCCCTGGACTAGCGGGGGGGCCGGCGAGCAGTACTTC
CASSPWTSGGAGEQYF
>TRBJ2-3|TRBV10-3|.|.
TGTGCCATCAGTGAGTTGGGGGGAAGCACAGATACGCAGTATTTT
CAISELGGSTDTQYF
>TRBJ1-1|TRBV5-5|.|.
TGTGCCAGCAGCTTGGTTCCCCGGTTGTCGTTGACGTATGAAGCTTTCTTT
CASSLVPRLSLTYEAFF
>TRBJ2-7|TRBV10-1|many|.
TGCGCCAGCAGTGAGTACCGGGGAAACCCCTACGAGCAGTACTTC
CASSEYRGNPYEQYF
>TRBJ1-2|TRBV29-1|once|TRBD1
TGCAGCGTTGACCACCTGACAGGGGGCGCGGGTTTCTATGGCTACACCTTC
CSVDHLTGGAGFYGYTF
>TRBJ1-5|TRBV7-9|many|TRBD1
TGTGCCAGCAGCTATCAGGGGACAGACCGCAATCAGCCCCAGCATTTT
CASSYQGTDRNQPQHF
>TRBJ2-5|TRBV10-3|.|TRBD2
TGTGCCATCAGGGAGGGCACTAGCGGTCCGAACCAAGAGACCCAGTACTTC
CAIREGTSGPNQETQYF
>TRBJ1-1|TRBV7-5|few|.
.
CISVPEAGDRDTVNTEAFF
>TRBJ2-1|TRBV7-2|few|.
TGTGCCAGCAGCGCAGTTGGGGGATTCTACAATGAGCAGTTCTTC
CASSAVGGFYNEQFF
>TRBJ2-2|TRBV5-1|few|.
TGCGCCAGCAGCCGAACCCTAGCGACCGACACCGGGGAGCTGTTTTTT
CASSRTLATDTGELFF
>TRBJ2-3|TRBV7-3|few|TRBD2
TGTGCCAGCAGCTTGGCTAGCGGGGGACCTGCAACAGATACGCAGTATTTT
CASSLASGGPATDTQYF
>TRBJ1-1|TRBV7-9|.|TRBD1
TGTGCCAGCAGCTTAGACCGGACAGGGCGCACTGAAGCTTTCTTT
CASSLDRTGRTEAFF
>TRBJ2-7|TRBV7-2|.|.
TGTGCCAGCAGCTTAGCGCGCAGGACAGAATACTACGAGCAGTACTTC
CASSLARRTEYYEQYF
>TRBJ2-7|TRBV4-3|.|.
TGCGCCAGCAGCCAATCTTCGAACCCCTACTACGAGCAGTACTTC
CASSQSSNPYYEQYF
>TRBJ2-7|TRBV9|.|.
TGTGCCAGCAGCGTCGCGGAATCGGAGCAGTACTTC
CASSVAESEQYF
>TRBJ2-3|TRBV12-3/TRBV12-4|few|.
TGTGCCAGCAGTCCTTGGGACATTTTGGCAGATACGCAGTATTTT
CASSPWDILADTQYF
>TRBJ1-2|TRBV20-1|few|.
TGCAGTGCCCTAGACATATGGGCCTATGGCTACACCTTC
CSALDIWAYGYTF
>TRBJ2-1|TRBV6-1|.|.
TGTGCCAGCAGTGAGTCCAGAACAGGGAGTAGGCAGTTCTTC
CASSESRTGSRQFF
>TRBJ1-6|TRBV10-2|few|.
TGCGCCAGCAGTGAAAACTTGCGCTCACCCCTCCACTTT
CASSENLRSPLHF
>TRBJ2-5|TRBV4-3|many|.
TGCGCCAGCAGCCAAGAGGTATTCCAGACCCAGTACTTC
CASSQEVFQTQYF
>TRBJ2-5|TRBV7-7|.|.
TGTGCTAGCAGCTTAGCCCCAGGGAGGACAGGCCAAGAGACCCAGTACTTC
CASSLAPGRTGQETQYF
>TRBJ1-1|TRBV5-5|few|.
TGTGCCAGCAGCTTGGGGGACTTAGCTGCTCGGGCTTTCTTT
CASSLGDLAARAFF
>TRBJ1-1|TRBV12-3/TRBV12-4|many|.
TGTGCCAGCAGTCCCGCCCTGGGGGTGGGCACTGAAGCTTTCTTT
CASSPALGVGTEAFF
>TRBJ1-1|TRBV20-1|.|.
TGCAGTGCTAGAGATCACCGCTGGCAGCTGAACACTGAAGCTTTCTTT
CSARDHRWQLNTEAFF
>TRBJ1-5|TRBV9|few|TRBD1
TGTGCCAGCAGCCCGGGACAGGGGGAAGGTCAGCCCCAGCATTTT
CASSPGQGEGQPQHF
>TRBJ2-7|TRBV14|few|.
TGTGCCAGCAGCCAGGGCGAGCAGTACTTC
CASSQGEQYF
>TRBJ2-7|TRBV6-6|.|.
TGTGCCAGCGAGGGAGGCTCCTACGAGCAGTACTTC
CASEGGSYEQYF
>TRBJ2-1|TRBV12-3/TRBV12-4|.|TRBD2
TGTGCCAGCAGTTTGGGCGGGGGGAGGCATTATGAGCAGTTCTTC
CASSLGGGRHYEQFF
>TRBJ2-7|TRBV5-5|few|.
TGTGCCAGCAGCTCCCAGTTGGGCTACGAGCAGTACTTC
CASSSQLGYEQYF
>TRBJ2-2|TRBV4-3|few|.
TGCGCCAGCACCCTTCGCGGTAGACAGGGAGGCACCGGGGAGCTGTTTTTT
CASTLRGRQGGTGELFF
>TRBJ2-1|TRBV4-3|few|.
TGCGCCAGCAGCCAAGAAGGCGCAGGGCCCCATGAGCAGTTCTTC
CASSQEGAGPHEQFF
>TRBJ1-1|TRBV7-9|few|.
TGTGCCAGCAGCTTAGATCCCAGCACTGAAGCTTTCTTT
CASSLDPSTEAFF
>TRBJ2-1|TRBV7-6|.|TRBD2
TGTGCCAGCAGCTTAGAGGCTAGCGGGGACTACAATGAGCAGTTCTTC
CASSLEASGDYNEQFF
>TRBJ1-1|TRBV7-2|many|.
TGTGCCAGCAGCGTCTATTCTCGGGCTGAAGCTTTCTTT
CASSVYSRAEAFF
>TRBJ1-4|TRBV29-1|many|.
TGCAGCGCATGGCGGGGGCGCGGGGTAAAACTGTTTTTT
CSAWRGRGVKLFF
>TRBJ1-1|TRBV3-1|few|.
TGTGCCAGCAGCCAAGAATTAGATAGGACTGAAGCTTTCTTT
CASSQELDRTEAFF
>TRBJ2-3|TRBV20-1|few|.
TGCAGTGCTCGACGAGCTAGGGGGGACCGCACAGATACGCAGTATTTT
CSARRARGDRTDTQYF
>TRBJ1-5|TRBV28|few|TRBD1
TGTGCCAGCAGTCCGTTAGGGACAGGGGTATCTTATCAGCCCCAGCATTTT
CASSPLGTGVSYQPQHF
>TRBJ1-5|TRBV6-2/TRBV6-3|.|.
TGTGCCAGCAGTTACTCCCGCCTTGGACCCAATCAGCCCCAGCATTTT
CASSYSRLGPNQPQHF
>TRBJ1-4|TRBV5-1|.|.
TGCGCCAGCAGCTTGTACAACAATAATGAAAAACTGTTTTTT
CASSLYNNNEKLFF
>TRBJ1-2|TRBV7-9|few|.
TGTGCCAGCAGCTTAGATACAAGAATCAACTATGGCTACACCTTC
CASSLDTRINYGYTF
>TRBJ2-1|TRBV6-5|.|.
TGTGCCAGCAGTACCGACTCCCTCGAGCAGTTCTTC
CASSTDSLEQFF
>TRBJ1-5|TRBV10-3|few|.
TGTGCCATCAGTGCTTCCATGAATCAGCCCCAGCATTTT
CAISASMNQPQHF
>TRBJ2-2|TRBV20-1|many|.
TGCAGTGCTAGAGATTTGCAGGGGTCCACCGGGGAGCTGTTTTTT
CSARDLQGSTGELFF
>TRBJ2-7|TRBV12-3/TRBV12-4|few|TRBD2
TGTGCCAGCAGCACGGGGGGAGGTCTGGTGCAGTACTTC
CASSTGGGLVQYF